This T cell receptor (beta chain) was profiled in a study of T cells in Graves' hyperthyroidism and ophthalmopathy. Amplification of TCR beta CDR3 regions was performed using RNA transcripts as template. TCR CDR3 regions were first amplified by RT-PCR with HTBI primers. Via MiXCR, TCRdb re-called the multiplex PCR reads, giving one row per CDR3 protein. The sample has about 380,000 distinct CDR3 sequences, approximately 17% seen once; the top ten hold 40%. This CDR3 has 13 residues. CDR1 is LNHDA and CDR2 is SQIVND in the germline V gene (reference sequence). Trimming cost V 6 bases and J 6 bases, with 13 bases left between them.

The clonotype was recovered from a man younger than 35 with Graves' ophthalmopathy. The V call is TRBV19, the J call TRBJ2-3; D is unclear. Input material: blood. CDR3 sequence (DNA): TGTGCCAGTAGCCCAGCGAGCTTCGATACGCAGTATTTT. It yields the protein CASSPASFDTQYF.